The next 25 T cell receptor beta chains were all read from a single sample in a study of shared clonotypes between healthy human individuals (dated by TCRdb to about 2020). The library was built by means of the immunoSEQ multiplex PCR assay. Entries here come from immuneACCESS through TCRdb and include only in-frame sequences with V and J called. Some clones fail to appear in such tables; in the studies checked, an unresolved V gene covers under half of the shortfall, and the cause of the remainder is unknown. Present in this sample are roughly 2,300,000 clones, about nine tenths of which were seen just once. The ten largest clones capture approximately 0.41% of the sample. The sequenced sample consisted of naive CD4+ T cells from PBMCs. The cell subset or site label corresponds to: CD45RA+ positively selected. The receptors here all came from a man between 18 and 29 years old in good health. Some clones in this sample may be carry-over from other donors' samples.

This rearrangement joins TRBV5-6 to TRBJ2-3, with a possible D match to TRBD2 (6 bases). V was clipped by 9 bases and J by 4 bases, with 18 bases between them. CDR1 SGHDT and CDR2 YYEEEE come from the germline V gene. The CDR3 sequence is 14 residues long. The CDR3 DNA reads TGTGCCACCGCGACCGGAGGGCCAGCAGATACGCAGTATTTT. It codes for CATATGGPADTQYF.

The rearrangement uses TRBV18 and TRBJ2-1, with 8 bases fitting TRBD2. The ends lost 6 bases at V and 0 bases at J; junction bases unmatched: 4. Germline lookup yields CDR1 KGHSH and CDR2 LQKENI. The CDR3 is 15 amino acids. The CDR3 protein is CASSLLAGSYNEQFF. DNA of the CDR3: TGTGCCAGCTCTCTCCTAGCGGGCTCCTACAATGAGCAGTTCTTC.

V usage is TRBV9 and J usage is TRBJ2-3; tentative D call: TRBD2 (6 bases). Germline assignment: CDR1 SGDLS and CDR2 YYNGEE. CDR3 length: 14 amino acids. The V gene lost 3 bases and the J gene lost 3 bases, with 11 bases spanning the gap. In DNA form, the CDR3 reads TGTGCCAGCAGCGCTAGCGAGTTAACAGATACGCAGTATTTT. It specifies CASSASELTDTQYF. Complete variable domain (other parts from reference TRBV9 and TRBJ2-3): DSGVTQTPKHLITATGQRVTLRCSPRSGDLSVYWYQQSLDQGLQFLIQYYNGEERAKGNILERFSAQQFPDLHSELNLSSLELGDSALYFCASSASELTDTQYFGPGTRLTVL.

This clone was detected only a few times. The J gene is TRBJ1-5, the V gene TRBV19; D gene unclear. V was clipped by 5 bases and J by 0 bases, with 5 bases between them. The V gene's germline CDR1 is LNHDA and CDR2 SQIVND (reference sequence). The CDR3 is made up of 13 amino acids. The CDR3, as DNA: TGTGCCAGTAGTGTAAATAGCAATCAGCCCCAGCATTTT. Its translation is CASSVNSNQPQHF. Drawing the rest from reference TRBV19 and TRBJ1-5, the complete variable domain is DGGITQSPKYLFRKEGQNVTLSCEQNLNHDAMYWYRQDPGQGLRLIYYSQIVNDFQKGDIAEGYSVSREKKESFPLTVTSAQKNPTAFYLCASSVNSNQPQHFGDGTRLSIL.

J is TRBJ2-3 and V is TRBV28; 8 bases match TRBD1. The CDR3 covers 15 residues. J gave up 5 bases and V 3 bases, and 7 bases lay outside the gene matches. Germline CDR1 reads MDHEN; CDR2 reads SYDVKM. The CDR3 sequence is CASSLDRASRDTQYF. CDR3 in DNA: TGTGCCAGCAGTTTGGACAGGGCGAGTAGAGATACGCAGTATTTT.

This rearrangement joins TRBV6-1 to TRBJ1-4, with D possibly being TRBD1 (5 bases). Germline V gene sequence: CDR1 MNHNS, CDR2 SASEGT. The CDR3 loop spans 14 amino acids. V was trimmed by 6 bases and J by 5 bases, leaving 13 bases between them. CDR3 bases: TGTGCCAGCAGATTCAGGGCAAACAATGAAAAACTGTTTTTT. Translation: CASRFRANNEKLFF.

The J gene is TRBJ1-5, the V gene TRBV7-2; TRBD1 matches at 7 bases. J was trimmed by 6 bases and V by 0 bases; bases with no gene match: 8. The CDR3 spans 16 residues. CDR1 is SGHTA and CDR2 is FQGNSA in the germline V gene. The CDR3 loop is CASSLAFGQGGQPQHF. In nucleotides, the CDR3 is TGTGCCAGCAGCTTAGCTTTCGGGCAGGGGGGTCAGCCCCAGCATTTT.

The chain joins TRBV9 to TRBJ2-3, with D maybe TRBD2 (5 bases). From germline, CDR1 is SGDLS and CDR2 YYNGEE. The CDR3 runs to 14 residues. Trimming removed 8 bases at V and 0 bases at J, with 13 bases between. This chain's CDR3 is CASGEISSTDTQYF. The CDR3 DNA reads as TGTGCCAGTGGGGAGATATCTAGCACAGATACGCAGTATTTT.

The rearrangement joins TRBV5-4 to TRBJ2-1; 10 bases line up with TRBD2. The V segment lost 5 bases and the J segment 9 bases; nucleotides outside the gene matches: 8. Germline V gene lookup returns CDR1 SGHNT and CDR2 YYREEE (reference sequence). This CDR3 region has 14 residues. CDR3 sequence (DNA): TGTGCCAGCAGACAGGGGCTAGCGGGAGCTGAGCAGTTCTTC. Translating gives CASRQGLAGAEQFF. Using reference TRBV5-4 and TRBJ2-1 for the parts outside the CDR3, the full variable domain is ETGVTQSPTHLIKTRGQQVTLRCSSQSGHNTVSWYQQALGQGPQFIFQYYREEENGRGNFPPRFSGLQFPNYSSELNVNALELDDSALYLCASRQGLAGAEQFFGPGTRLTVL.

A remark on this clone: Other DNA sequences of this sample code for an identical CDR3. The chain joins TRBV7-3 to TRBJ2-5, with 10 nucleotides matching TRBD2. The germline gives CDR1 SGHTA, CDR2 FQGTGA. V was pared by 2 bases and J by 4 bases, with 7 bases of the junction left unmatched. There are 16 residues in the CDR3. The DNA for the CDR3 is TGTGCCAGCAGCTTACGAGCGGGAGGGCCTGGAGAGACCCAGTACTTC. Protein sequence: CASSLRAGGPGETQYF.

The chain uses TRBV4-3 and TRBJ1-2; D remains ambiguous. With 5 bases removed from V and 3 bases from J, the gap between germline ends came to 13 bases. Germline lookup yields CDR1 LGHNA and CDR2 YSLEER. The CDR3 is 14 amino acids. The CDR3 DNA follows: TGCGCCAGCAGCTTACGAGGGCGCGACTATGGCTACACCTTC. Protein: CASSLRGRDYGYTF.

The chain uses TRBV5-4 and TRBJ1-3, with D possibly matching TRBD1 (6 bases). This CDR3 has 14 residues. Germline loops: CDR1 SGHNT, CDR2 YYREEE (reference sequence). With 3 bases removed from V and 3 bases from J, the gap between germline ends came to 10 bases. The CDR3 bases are TGTGCCAGCAGCTCGACAGGCGGTGGAAACACCATATATTTT. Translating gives CASSSTGGGNTIYF.

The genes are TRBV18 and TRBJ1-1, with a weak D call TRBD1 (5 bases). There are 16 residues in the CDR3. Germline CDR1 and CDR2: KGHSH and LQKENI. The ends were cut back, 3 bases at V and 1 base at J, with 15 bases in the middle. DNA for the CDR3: TGTGCCAGCTCACCTCCCTCGCCGGGGGAGAACACTGAAGCTTTCTTT. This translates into CASSPPSPGENTEAFF.

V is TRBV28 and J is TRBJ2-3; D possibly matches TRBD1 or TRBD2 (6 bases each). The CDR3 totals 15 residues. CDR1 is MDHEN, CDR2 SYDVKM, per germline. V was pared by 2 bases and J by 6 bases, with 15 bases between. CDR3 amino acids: CASSLRLGGSDTQYF. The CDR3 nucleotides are TGTGCCAGCAGTTTAAGATTAGGGGGGTCCGATACGCAGTATTTT.

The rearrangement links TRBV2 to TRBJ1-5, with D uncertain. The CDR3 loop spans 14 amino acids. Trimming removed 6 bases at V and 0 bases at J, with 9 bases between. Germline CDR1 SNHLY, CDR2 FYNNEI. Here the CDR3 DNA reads TGTGCCAGCAGCCTAGTAAATAGCAATCAGCCCCAGCATTTT. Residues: CASSLVNSNQPQHF. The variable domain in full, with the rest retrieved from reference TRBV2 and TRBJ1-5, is EPEVTQTPSHQVTQMGQEVILRCVPISNHLYFYWYRQILGQKVEFLVSFYNNEISEKSEIFDDQFSVERPDGSNFTLKIRSTKLEDSAMYFCASSLVNSNQPQHFGDGTRLSIL.

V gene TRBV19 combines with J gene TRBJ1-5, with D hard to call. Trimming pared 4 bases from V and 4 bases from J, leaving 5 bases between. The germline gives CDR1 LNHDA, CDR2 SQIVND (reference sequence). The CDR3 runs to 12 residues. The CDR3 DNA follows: TGTGCCAGTAGTAGGGCGAATCAGCCCCAGCATTTT. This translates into CASSRANQPQHF.

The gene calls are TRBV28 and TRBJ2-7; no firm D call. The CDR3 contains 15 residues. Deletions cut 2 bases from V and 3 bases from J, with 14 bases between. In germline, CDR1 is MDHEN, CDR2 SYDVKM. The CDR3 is CASSLIPRSSYEQYF. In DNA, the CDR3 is TGTGCCAGCAGTTTAATCCCCCGCTCCAGCTACGAGCAGTACTTC.

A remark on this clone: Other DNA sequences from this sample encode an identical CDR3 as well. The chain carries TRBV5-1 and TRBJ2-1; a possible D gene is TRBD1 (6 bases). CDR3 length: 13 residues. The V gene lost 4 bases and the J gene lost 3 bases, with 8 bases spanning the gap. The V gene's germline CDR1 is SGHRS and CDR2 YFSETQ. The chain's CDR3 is CASSPTGYNEQFF. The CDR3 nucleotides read TGCGCCAGCAGCCCGACAGGCTACAATGAGCAGTTCTTC.

DNA for the CDR3: TGCAGCGTTGAGCTGAACACAGATACGCAGTATTTT. Translated: CSVELNTDTQYF. J is TRBJ2-3 and V is TRBV29-1; D not certain. Looked up from germline, CDR1 is SQVTM and CDR2 is ANQGSEA. The CDR3 is 12 amino acids. V shed 3 bases and J shed 2 bases, with 6 bases lying between them.

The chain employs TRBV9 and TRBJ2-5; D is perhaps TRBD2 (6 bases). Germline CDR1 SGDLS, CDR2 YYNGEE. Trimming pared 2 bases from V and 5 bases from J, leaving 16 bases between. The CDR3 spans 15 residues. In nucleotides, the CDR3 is TGTGCCAGCAGCGTCGGGCTAGCGATGGGGGAGACCCAGTACTTC. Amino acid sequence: CASSVGLAMGETQYF. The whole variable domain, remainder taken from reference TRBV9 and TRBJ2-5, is DSGVTQTPKHLITATGQRVTLRCSPRSGDLSVYWYQQSLDQGLQFLIQYYNGEERAKGNILERFSAQQFPDLHSELNLSSLELGDSALYFCASSVGLAMGETQYFGPGTRLLVL.

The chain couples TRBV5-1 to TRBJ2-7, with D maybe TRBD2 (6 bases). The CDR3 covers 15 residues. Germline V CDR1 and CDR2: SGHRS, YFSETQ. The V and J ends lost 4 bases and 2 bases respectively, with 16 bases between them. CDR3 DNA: TGCGCCAGCAGCCGCGGAGGGACTGGCACCTACGAGCAGTACTTC. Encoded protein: CASSRGGTGTYEQYF.

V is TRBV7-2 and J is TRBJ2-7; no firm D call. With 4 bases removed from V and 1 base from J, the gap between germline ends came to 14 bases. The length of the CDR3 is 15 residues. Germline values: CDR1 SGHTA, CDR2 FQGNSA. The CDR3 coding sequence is TGTGCCAGCAGCTCGGTCGGAGAATCGTCCTACGAGCAGTACTTC. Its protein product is CASSSVGESSYEQYF.

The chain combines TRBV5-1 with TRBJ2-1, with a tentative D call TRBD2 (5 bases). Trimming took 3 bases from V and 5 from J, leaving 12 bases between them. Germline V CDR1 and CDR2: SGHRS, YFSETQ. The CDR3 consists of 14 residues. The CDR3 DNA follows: TGCGCCAGCAGCTGGACTGGGTACGACAATGAGCAGTTCTTC. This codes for CASSWTGYDNEQFF.

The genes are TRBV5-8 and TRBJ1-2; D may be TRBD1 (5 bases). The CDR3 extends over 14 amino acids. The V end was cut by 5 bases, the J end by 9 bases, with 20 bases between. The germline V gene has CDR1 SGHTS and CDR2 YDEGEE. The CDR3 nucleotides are TGTGCCAGCAGATTGTTCCCCAGGGAATTTAGCTACACCTTC. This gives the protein CASRLFPREFSYTF.

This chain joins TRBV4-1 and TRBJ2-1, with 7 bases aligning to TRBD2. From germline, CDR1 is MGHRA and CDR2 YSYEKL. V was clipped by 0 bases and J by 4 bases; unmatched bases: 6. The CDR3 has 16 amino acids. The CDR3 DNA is TGCGCCAGCAGCCAAGAAGTAAGCGGGAATTACAATGAGCAGTTCTTC. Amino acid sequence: CASSQEVSGNYNEQFF.